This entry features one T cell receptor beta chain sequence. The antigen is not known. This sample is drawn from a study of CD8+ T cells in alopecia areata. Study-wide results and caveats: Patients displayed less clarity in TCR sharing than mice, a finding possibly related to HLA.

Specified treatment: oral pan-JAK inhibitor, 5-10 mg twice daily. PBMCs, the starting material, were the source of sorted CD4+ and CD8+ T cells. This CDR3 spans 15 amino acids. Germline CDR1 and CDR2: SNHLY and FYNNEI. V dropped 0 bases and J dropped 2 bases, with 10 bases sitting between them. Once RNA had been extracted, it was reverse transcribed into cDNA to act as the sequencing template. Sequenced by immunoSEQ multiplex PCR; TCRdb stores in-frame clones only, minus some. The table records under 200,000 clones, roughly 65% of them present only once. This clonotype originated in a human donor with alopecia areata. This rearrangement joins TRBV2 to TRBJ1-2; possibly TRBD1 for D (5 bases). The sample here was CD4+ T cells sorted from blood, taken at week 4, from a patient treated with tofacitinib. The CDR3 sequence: CASSEALSGNYGYTF. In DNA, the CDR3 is TGTGCCAGCAGTGAAGCGCTCTCAGGGAACTATGGCTACACCTTC.